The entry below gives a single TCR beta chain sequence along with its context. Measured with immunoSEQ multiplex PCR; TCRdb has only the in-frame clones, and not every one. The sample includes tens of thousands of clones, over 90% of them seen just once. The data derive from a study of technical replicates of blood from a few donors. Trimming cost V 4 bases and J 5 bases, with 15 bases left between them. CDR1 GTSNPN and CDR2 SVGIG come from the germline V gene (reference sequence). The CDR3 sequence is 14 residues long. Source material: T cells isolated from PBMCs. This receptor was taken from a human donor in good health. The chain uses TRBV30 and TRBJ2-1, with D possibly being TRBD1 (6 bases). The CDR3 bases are TGTGCCTGGACCAGTTGGGGGCCGCACAATGAGCAGTTCTTC. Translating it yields CAWTSWGPHNEQFF.